Presented here are 9 T cell receptor beta chains from one specimen sequenced in a study of shared clonotypes between healthy human individuals. The table came from immunoSEQ multiplex PCR; TCRdb's copy has only in-frame clones and leaves some out. Counted here are about 1.4 million clones, 95% to 97% occurring once; the ten biggest clones make up roughly 1.2%. The sample was naive CD4+ T cells sorted from blood. Subset noted: CD45RA+ positively selected. The source of these receptors is a man aged 25 to 45 in good health.

The chain couples TRBV9 to TRBJ2-7; 15 bases are shared with TRBD2. Germline V CDR1 and CDR2: SGDLS, YYNGEE. This CDR3 is 15 amino acids long. V shed 0 bases, J shed 12 bases, and the junction held 7 bases outside the gene matches. CDR3 loop: CASSVGGLAGGILYF. The CDR3 DNA is TGTGCCAGCAGCGTAGGGGGACTAGCGGGAGGCATTTTGTACTTC.

The chain uses TRBV9 and TRBJ1-3; 7 nucleotides agree with TRBD1. V lost 5 bases and J lost 2; bases outside the gene matches: 4. This CDR3 contains 14 residues. Germline values: CDR1 SGDLS, CDR2 YYNGEE. CDR3 protein: CASRRGQAGNTIYF. For the CDR3, the DNA is TGTGCCAGCAGGCGAGGACAGGCTGGAAACACCATATATTTT.

This rearrangement joins TRBV7-8 to TRBJ1-1; 7 nucleotides match TRBD1. CDR1 is SGHVS and CDR2 is FQNEAQ in the germline V gene. J gave up 0 bases and V 6 bases, and 13 bases lay outside the gene matches. CDR3 length equals 17 residues. The CDR3 here is CASSPGQAVPMNTEAFF. The CDR3 nucleotides read TGTGCCAGCAGTCCTGGACAGGCCGTCCCTATGAACACTGAAGCTTTCTTT.

The V call is TRBV6-6, the J call TRBJ2-7; 8 bases are a match to TRBD1. CDR3 length equals 14 residues. The germline V gene encodes CDR1 MNHNY and CDR2 SVGAGI (reference sequence). The ends lost 3 bases at V and 2 bases at J; junction bases unmatched: 3. CDR3: CASSYRTGTYEQYF. CDR3 nucleotides: TGTGCCAGCAGTTATCGGACAGGGACCTACGAGCAGTACTTC.

This clone came up a few times. The gene calls are TRBV19 and TRBJ2-1, with 10 bases fitting TRBD2. V shed 6 bases and J 7 bases; nucleotides not matched to a gene: 9. CDR3 length: 15 amino acids. Per germline, CDR1 LNHDA and CDR2 SQIVND (reference sequence). CDR3 sequence (DNA): TGTGCCAGTAGGCTAGCGGGAGAAATCGGAAATGAGCAGTTCTTC. Amino acid sequence: CASRLAGEIGNEQFF.

The genes are TRBV4-1 and TRBJ2-1; 8 bases map to TRBD1. The junction had 4 bases not matched to a gene; V was cut back by 2 bases and J by 1 base. CDR1 and CDR2 from the germline V gene are MGHRA and YSYEKL. This CDR3 is built from 16 residues. The CDR3 reads CASSQLGQVSYNEQFF. The CDR3 bases are TGCGCCAGCAGCCAATTGGGACAGGTATCCTACAATGAGCAGTTCTTC.

This rearrangement joins TRBV29-1 to TRBJ1-1, with D tentatively TRBD1 (6 bases). The CDR3 is 12 residues long. The germline V gene has CDR1 SQVTM and CDR2 ANQGSEA. The ends were cut back, 7 bases at V and 6 bases at J, with 15 bases in the middle. The CDR3: CSGHREVAEAFF. The CDR3 DNA is TGCAGCGGCCACAGGGAGGTCGCTGAAGCTTTCTTT.

This chain uses TRBV27 with TRBJ2-4; unclear D gene. Germline-derived CDR1 and CDR2 are MNHEY and SMNVEV (reference sequence). The germline V and J ends were trimmed by 6 bases and 0 bases, with 6 bases remaining between them. This CDR3 comprises 13 residues. CDR3 sequence (DNA): TGTGCCAGCAGGACCCTAGCCAAAAACATTCAGTACTTC. This translates into CASRTLAKNIQYF.

The chain carries TRBV4-3 and TRBJ2-5; 8 bases align to TRBD2. V lost 0 bases to trimming and J lost 1 base; unmatched junction nucleotides: 4. The CDR3 length is 16 residues. Per germline, CDR1 LGHNA and CDR2 YSLEER. The DNA of the CDR3 is TGCGCCAGCAGCCAAGATTATGCGGGGGGCCAAGAGACCCAGTACTTC. Translation: CASSQDYAGGQETQYF.